This is a list of T cell receptor beta chains from one sample in a study of shared clonotypes between healthy human individuals. The method was immunoSEQ multiplex PCR; TCRdb's version includes in-frame clones alone and lacks a portion of them. The sample includes about 750,000 clones, about 92% of them seen just once. The sample consisted of naive CD8+ T cells sorted from blood. Source of these receptors: a man aged 30-40 years in good health. CDR3s include the opening cysteine and the closing phenylalanine or tryptophan. A D gene is named only where the DNA matches it firmly. Not every row has a clone size; where given, it reads once, few, many or a size class.

CDR3 DNA: TGTGCCAGCAGCTTGGGACAGGGCGGCCTCGAGCAGTACTTC
CDR3 protein: CASSLGQGGLEQYF
J gene: TRBJ2-7
D gene: TRBD1
CDR3 length: 14
clone size: once
V gene: TRBV5-4

CDR3 DNA: TGTGCCAGCAGTTTATTTGGGGGCCCGAACTATGGCTACACCTTC
CDR3 protein: CASSLFGGPNYGYTF
J gene: TRBJ1-2
D gene: NA
CDR3 length: 15
clone size: NA
V gene: TRBV28

CDR3 DNA: TGCAGCGTTCCTAGTAGATCCACAGATACGCAGTATTTT
CDR3 protein: CSVPSRSTDTQYF
J gene: TRBJ2-3
D gene: NA
CDR3 length: 13
clone size: NA
V gene: TRBV29-1

CDR3 DNA: TGTGCCAGCAGTTTACTAGCGGGAGGGTCCTACAATGAGCAGTTCTTC
CDR3 protein: CASSLLAGGSYNEQFF
J gene: TRBJ2-1
D gene: TRBD2
CDR3 length: 16
clone size: NA
V gene: TRBV27

CDR3 DNA: TGTGCCAGCAGCTCCCGAGGACTAGCGGGAGGTAACAATGAGCAGTTCTTC
CDR3 protein: CASSSRGLAGGNNEQFF
J gene: TRBJ2-1
D gene: TRBD2
CDR3 length: 17
clone size: NA
V gene: TRBV7-8

CDR3 DNA: TGCGCCAGCAGCTTCGGGGGGCCGGAGACCCAGTACTTC
CDR3 protein: CASSFGGPETQYF
J gene: TRBJ2-5
D gene: NA
CDR3 length: 13
clone size: NA
V gene: TRBV5-1

CDR3 DNA: TGTGCCAGCAGTTTTGGGCTAGGCACCTACGAGCAGTACTTC
CDR3 protein: CASSFGLGTYEQYF
J gene: TRBJ2-7
D gene: NA
CDR3 length: 14
clone size: NA
V gene: TRBV27

CDR3 DNA: TGTGCCAGCAGTTTCGGGGGGACTGGTGGCAATGAGCAGTTCTTC
CDR3 protein: CASSFGGTGGNEQFF
J gene: TRBJ2-1
D gene: TRBD2
CDR3 length: 15
clone size: NA
V gene: TRBV28

CDR3 DNA: TGCGCCAGCAGCCAAGACAGGTTTGAAAAACTGTTTTTT
CDR3 protein: CASSQDRFEKLFF
J gene: TRBJ1-4
D gene: NA
CDR3 length: 13
clone size: few
V gene: TRBV4-1

CDR3 DNA: TGTGCCAGCTGGGCGGCCGGGGAGCTGTTTTTT
CDR3 protein: CASWAAGELFF
J gene: TRBJ2-2
D gene: NA
CDR3 length: 11
clone size: NA
V gene: TRBV2

CDR3 DNA: TGTGCCAGCAGCTCGACGTCCTACGAGCAGTACTTC
CDR3 protein: CASSSTSYEQYF
J gene: TRBJ2-7
D gene: NA
CDR3 length: 12
clone size: NA
V gene: TRBV7-9

CDR3 DNA: TGTGCCAGCAGCGTTAGATCGAGCGGGACATACACCCAAGAGACCCAGTACTTC
CDR3 protein: CASSVRSSGTYTQETQYF
J gene: TRBJ2-5
D gene: NA
CDR3 length: 18
clone size: NA
V gene: TRBV28

CDR3 DNA: TGTGCCAGCAGTTTACCCCTCTTTTCCGGGACTAGCGGAACCTACAATGAGCAGTTCTTC
CDR3 protein: CASSLPLFSGTSGTYNEQFF
J gene: TRBJ2-1
D gene: TRBD2
CDR3 length: 20
clone size: NA
V gene: TRBV28